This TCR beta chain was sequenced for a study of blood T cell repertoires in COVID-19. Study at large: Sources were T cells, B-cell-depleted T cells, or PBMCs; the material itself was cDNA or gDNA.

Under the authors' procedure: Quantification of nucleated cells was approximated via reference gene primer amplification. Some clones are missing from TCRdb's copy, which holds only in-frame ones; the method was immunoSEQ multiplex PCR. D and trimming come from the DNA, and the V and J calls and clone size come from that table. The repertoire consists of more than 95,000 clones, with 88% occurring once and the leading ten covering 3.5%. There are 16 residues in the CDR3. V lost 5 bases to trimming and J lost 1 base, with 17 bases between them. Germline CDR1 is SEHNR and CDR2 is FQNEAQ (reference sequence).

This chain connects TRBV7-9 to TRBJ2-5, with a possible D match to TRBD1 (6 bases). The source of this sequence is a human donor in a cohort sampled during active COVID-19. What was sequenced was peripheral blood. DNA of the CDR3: TGTGCCAGCAGCCACCCAATTGACAGGAGCCAAGAGACCCAGTACTTC. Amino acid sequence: CASSHPIDRSQETQYF.